This entry describes one TCR beta chain. The antigen this receptor binds is unknown. Base qualities are not recorded, but no much larger clone differs from it by a single base. The sample belongs to a study of memory CD4+ T cells and cytomegalovirus serostatus (dated by TCRdb to between 2018 and 2021). About the full investigation: A total of 35 or so healthy Belgian adults, of whom 9 were CMV seropositive and about 24 were CMV seronegative, were included in the cohort. CD4+ memory TCRbeta repertoires of a Belgian cohort with known cytomegalovirus serostatus were sequenced in order to replicate a published TCR-based CMV serostatus classifier. Broad study findings and their caveats: CMV serostatus prediction reached a median bootstrapped AUC of about 0.95 with the original framework and over 0.8 with a US-trained random forest. On the Belgian cohort, the classifier based on the original framework reached a median bootstrapped AUC of nearly 0.96, with a 95% CI of 0.76-1.00. Of over 150 previously reported CMV-associated TCRbeta sequences, some 67 appeared in the CD4+ memory repertoires, each in one to five individuals. Results were interpreted as suggesting that the CMV-associated TCR signature is largely present in the CD4+ memory repertoire. Only CD4+CD45RO+ memory cells were sequenced, unlike the original study, which covered naive and memory CD4+ and CD8+ populations.

The trim is 3 bases for V and 2 bases for J, with a gap of 17 bases between the germline ends. Per the germline V gene, MDHEN is the CDR1 and SYDVKM is the CDR2. The CDR3 measures 16 amino acids from cysteine to phenylalanine. Just CDR3 DNA is preserved here, 48 bases in frame from base 1. Single viable CD3+CD4+CD8-CD45RO+ cells were sorted as memory CD4+ T cells on a FACSAria II. To determine CMV serostatus, a Roche Elecsys assay was used that detects serum IgG against CMV pp150, pp28, p38 and p52. After thawing, total CD4+ T cells were enriched by positive selection with CD4 magnetic microbeads. The samples came from a different study that was designed specifically to examine the CD4+ T cell memory repertoire. Peripheral blood mononuclear cells were isolated and cryopreserved according to standard operating procedures, and serum was kept at -80 degrees C. The staining relied on CD3-PerCP (BW264/56), CD4-APC (RPA-T4), CD45RO-PE (UCHT1) and CD8-Pacific Orange (3B5) antibodies, and Sytox blue was used to exclude non-viable cells.

The Quick-DNA Microprep Kit was used to extract genomic DNA from the sorted cells. Amplification of TCRbeta DNA was done with the immunoSEQ hsTCRbeta kit, following the protocol from the manufacturer. An Illumina MiSeq instrument was used to sequence the TCRbeta libraries. Under the source paper's analysis protocol: Once out-of-frame sequences had been removed, a few million distinct TCRbeta sequences were left, which works out to an average of approximately 61,000 per individual. Two values were used to score each individual: the count of roughly 180 previously reported CMV-associated TCRbeta sequences and the total count of productive distinct TCRbeta sequences. A beta-binomial model was reimplemented in Python, and scikit-learn random forests with default parameters were trained on data from the US cohort. Classifier performance on the Belgian cohort was summarized as median AUC with percentile confidence intervals over 10,000 bootstrap iterations. This is the immuneACCESS table as TCRdb keeps it, with only in-frame sequences that have V and J called. A part of the clones is gone; compared with another copy, unresolved V genes explain less than half, and the rest is unexplained. V, J and clone size derive from that table, while D and trimming were established from the DNA sequence. For this sample there are under 80,000 clones; around four fifths appear just once. The top ten hold 2% to 3% of the sample.

This chain is built from TRBV28 and TRBJ2-7; the D gene assignment is perhaps TRBD1 or TRBD2, with each matching 5 bases. Sequencing was performed on memory CD4+ T cells from blood. This clonotype was sampled from an adult in good health and CMV-seropositive. The DNA sequence follows: TGTGCCAGCAGTTTTGACTACCGAGAACAGGCCTACGAGCAGTACTTC. It translates to CASSFDYREQAYEQYF.